The rows below give T cell receptor beta chains drawn from one sample of a study of T cell responses to AZD1222 COVID-19 vaccine. Data came from immunoSEQ multiplex PCR; TCRdb stores just in-frame clones and leaves some out. Here the sample spans 150,000 to 200,000 clones, about 92% being singletons. The sample here was peripheral blood, taken on day 0 of AZD1222 vaccination. These receptors originate from an adult in good health. Both conserved end residues are part of each CDR3. A D gene is named only where the DNA matches it firmly. Clone size is shown for a subset of rows, as once, few, many or a class of expanded clone.

d_gene: .
v_gene: TRBV18
j_gene: TRBJ1-4
abundance: .
CDR3nt: TGTGCCAGCTCACCGGCAGGGGAGCGGGAAAAACTGTTTTTT
CDR3aa: CASSPAGEREKLFF

d_gene: TRBD2
v_gene: TRBV6-2/TRBV6-3
j_gene: TRBJ2-3
abundance: .
CDR3nt: TGTGCCAGCAGTAGCGGGACTCCTATCACAGATACGCAGTATTTT
CDR3aa: CASSSGTPITDTQYF

d_gene: .
v_gene: TRBV7-9
j_gene: TRBJ1-1
abundance: .
CDR3nt: TGTGCCAGCAGCTTAGCGTACGTTCGAACTGAAGCTTTCTTT
CDR3aa: CASSLAYVRTEAFF

d_gene: .
v_gene: TRBV21-1
j_gene: TRBJ2-2
abundance: .
CDR3nt: TGTGCCGGACACAGGGGGCCCACCGGGGAGCTGTTTTTT
CDR3aa: CAGHRGPTGELFF

d_gene: .
v_gene: TRBV7-9
j_gene: TRBJ1-6
abundance: .
CDR3nt: TGTGCCAGCAGCGGCACGGGGGCCTATAATTCACCCCTCCACTTT
CDR3aa: CASSGTGAYNSPLHF

d_gene: TRBD2
v_gene: TRBV6-5
j_gene: TRBJ2-1
abundance: .
CDR3nt: TGTGCCAGCAGGCCGGGACTAGCGGGGGAGTATGAGCAGTTCTTC
CDR3aa: CASRPGLAGEYEQFF

d_gene: .
v_gene: TRBV11-2
j_gene: TRBJ1-3
abundance: .
CDR3nt: TGTGTCAGCAGCTTAGAACCTGGAAACACCATATATTTT
CDR3aa: CVSSLEPGNTIYF

d_gene: .
v_gene: TRBV6-5
j_gene: TRBJ1-2
abundance: .
CDR3nt: TGTGCCAGCAGAGGTCCAGGGCCCAACTATGGCTACACCTTC
CDR3aa: CASRGPGPNYGYTF

d_gene: .
v_gene: TRBV11-2
j_gene: TRBJ2-2
abundance: .
CDR3nt: TGTGCCAGCAGCTTAGGGGTTTCCCAGGGACGGACCGGGGAGCTGTTTTTT
CDR3aa: CASSLGVSQGRTGELFF

d_gene: TRBD2
v_gene: TRBV6-6
j_gene: TRBJ2-3
abundance: .
CDR3nt: TGTGCCAGCAGTCACCCCAGACTAGCGGGGGGGCTAAATACGCAGTATTTT
CDR3aa: CASSHPRLAGGLNTQYF

d_gene: .
v_gene: TRBV4-1
j_gene: TRBJ1-2
abundance: .
CDR3nt: TGCGCCAGCAGCCAAGGTCAGGACGGGAGATCCTACACCTTC
CDR3aa: CASSQGQDGRSYTF

d_gene: TRBD1
v_gene: TRBV19
j_gene: TRBJ1-2
abundance: .
CDR3nt: TGTGCCAGTAGCAGACAGGGAGTCAATGGCTACACCTTC
CDR3aa: CASSRQGVNGYTF

d_gene: .
v_gene: TRBV7-9
j_gene: TRBJ1-1
abundance: .
CDR3nt: TGTGCCAGCAGCTGGTGGGGTGGGGACACTGAAGCTTTCTTT
CDR3aa: CASSWWGGDTEAFF

d_gene: TRBD1
v_gene: TRBV6-2/TRBV6-3
j_gene: TRBJ1-2
abundance: .
CDR3nt: TGTGCCAGCAGTTACTCGATAGGGGGCTTAGGAGGCTACACCTTC
CDR3aa: CASSYSIGGLGGYTF

d_gene: TRBD1
v_gene: TRBV7-2
j_gene: TRBJ1-1
abundance: .
CDR3nt: TGTGCCAGCAGCCCAGGGGGGACAGATGGTATCACTGAAGCTTTCTTT
CDR3aa: CASSPGGTDGITEAFF

d_gene: .
v_gene: TRBV5-8
j_gene: TRBJ1-5
abundance: few
CDR3nt: TGTGCCAGCAGCTTGCTCGGGCAGGGCAGTCAGCCCCAGCATTTT
CDR3aa: CASSLLGQGSQPQHF

d_gene: TRBD2
v_gene: TRBV7-9
j_gene: TRBJ2-3
abundance: .
CDR3nt: TGTGCCAGCAGCTTCGGCGGGGGTTTTTATGGCACAGATACGCAGTATTTT
CDR3aa: CASSFGGGFYGTDTQYF

d_gene: .
v_gene: TRBV29-1
j_gene: TRBJ2-1
abundance: .
CDR3nt: TGCAGCGTTGATCGGAGGGTTTCCTACAATGAGCAGTTCTTC
CDR3aa: CSVDRRVSYNEQFF

d_gene: TRBD1
v_gene: TRBV6-5
j_gene: TRBJ1-2
abundance: .
CDR3nt: TGTGCCAGCAGGGCGGGACAGGCCGATGGCTACACCTTC
CDR3aa: CASRAGQADGYTF

d_gene: TRBD1
v_gene: TRBV30
j_gene: TRBJ2-5
abundance: .
CDR3nt: TGTGCCTGGACTTTTGGCAGGGGGGAGACCCAGTACTTC
CDR3aa: CAWTFGRGETQYF

d_gene: TRBD2
v_gene: TRBV24-1
j_gene: TRBJ2-3
abundance: .
CDR3nt: TGTGCCACCAGTGACCACACGGGACTAGCGGGGAATACAGATACGCAGTATTTT
CDR3aa: CATSDHTGLAGNTDTQYF

d_gene: .
v_gene: TRBV6-2/TRBV6-3
j_gene: TRBJ1-2
abundance: .
CDR3nt: TGTGCCAGCAGTTACTCGAGCAGGGGCTATGGCTACACCTTC
CDR3aa: CASSYSSRGYGYTF

d_gene: TRBD1
v_gene: TRBV3-1/TRBV3-2
j_gene: TRBJ1-2
abundance: once
CDR3nt: TGTGCCAGCAGCCACTCAAACAGGGGGCCTATCTCGGGCTACACCTTC
CDR3aa: CASSHSNRGPISGYTF

d_gene: .
v_gene: TRBV30
j_gene: TRBJ2-4
abundance: .
CDR3nt: TGTGCCTGGAGTCGCACCCTAGCCAAAAACATTCAGTACTTC
CDR3aa: CAWSRTLAKNIQYF

d_gene: .
v_gene: TRBV5-1
j_gene: TRBJ1-5
abundance: .
CDR3nt: TGCGCCAGCAGCTGGATGAGGGGTTACGGCAATCAGCCCCAGCATTTT
CDR3aa: CASSWMRGYGNQPQHF

d_gene: TRBD1
v_gene: TRBV7-8
j_gene: TRBJ2-1
abundance: .
CDR3nt: TGTGCCAGCAGCCCGTCGGGACAGGGGGCTGGCAATGAGCAGTTCTTC
CDR3aa: CASSPSGQGAGNEQFF

d_gene: TRBD2
v_gene: TRBV10-3
j_gene: TRBJ2-7
abundance: .
CDR3nt: TGTGCCATCAGTGAGTCCAGCGGGGAGACCTACGAGCAGTACTTC
CDR3aa: CAISESSGETYEQYF

d_gene: TRBD1
v_gene: TRBV28
j_gene: TRBJ2-5
abundance: .
CDR3nt: TGTGCCAGCAGTTTATCCTGGACAGGGCGGGGAAAGACCCAGTACTTC
CDR3aa: CASSLSWTGRGKTQYF

d_gene: TRBD2
v_gene: TRBV24-1
j_gene: TRBJ2-5
abundance: .
CDR3nt: TGTGCCACCAGTCCGGGGGGAAGCGAGACCCAGTACTTC
CDR3aa: CATSPGGSETQYF

d_gene: .
v_gene: TRBV15
j_gene: TRBJ2-7
abundance: .
CDR3nt: TGTGCCACCAGCCGAGGTCCCCCAGCCTCCTACGAGCAGTACTTC
CDR3aa: CATSRGPPASYEQYF

d_gene: .
v_gene: TRBV4-3
j_gene: TRBJ1-2
abundance: .
CDR3nt: TGCGCCAGCAGCCAAGATATGGCCCCCCACGCCGACTATGGCTACACCTTC
CDR3aa: CASSQDMAPHADYGYTF

d_gene: .
v_gene: TRBV19
j_gene: TRBJ2-1
abundance: .
CDR3nt: TGTGCCAGCCAATCCGGGGAGAGCCCGACCAATGAGCAGTTCTTC
CDR3aa: CASQSGESPTNEQFF

d_gene: .
v_gene: TRBV7-9
j_gene: TRBJ2-1
abundance: once
CDR3nt: TGTGCCAGCAGCGGACCGGGGCAGGTGCCTGGGAATGAGCAGTTCTTC
CDR3aa: CASSGPGQVPGNEQFF